This T cell receptor (beta chain) was captured by sequencing in a study of technical replicates of blood from a handful of donors. Measured with immunoSEQ multiplex PCR; TCRdb has only the in-frame clones, and not every one. Found here are around 77,000 clones, roughly 92% of them singletons; the top ten hold around 0.44%. This sequence originates from a human donor in good health. The sample was T cells isolated from PBMCs.

The CDR3: CASSSSGTGGDTGELFF. Here the CDR3 DNA reads TGTGCCAGCAGTTCGTCCGGGACAGGGGGCGACACCGGGGAGCTGTTTTTT. This rearrangement joins TRBV27 to TRBJ2-2; TRBD1 matches at 12 bases. The J segment lost 3 bases and the V segment lost 4 bases, leaving 6 bases of the junction unmatched. CDR1 and CDR2 (germline): MNHEY, SMNVEV (reference sequence). This CDR3 spans 17 amino acids.